The 13 T cell receptor beta chains given below trace back to one sample, sequenced in a study of beta chain features in type 1 diabetes. Investigators reverse transcribed all isolated RNA, so they sequenced expressed TCRB transcripts. Libraries were prepared by immunoSEQ multiplex PCR; TCRdb keeps only in-frame clonotypes and omits some of them. The sample carries about 240,000 clones, approximately 15% recorded once. General study results and limits: Moderate but significant shortening of TCRB CDR3s was recorded in all four CD4+ subsets from Type 1 diabetes patients.

Antigen specificity for these receptors is unknown. Sample: naive CD4+ T cells from blood. These receptors all stem from a man aged 30 to 39 with type 1 diabetes.

V usage is TRBV30 and J usage is TRBJ2-2; weak D call: TRBD1 (5 bases). The CDR3 runs to 14 residues. V shed 4 bases and J shed 2 bases, with 11 bases lying between them. Germline V gene sequence: CDR1 GTSNPN, CDR2 SVGIG (reference sequence). The CDR3 protein is CAWNEDINTGELFF. CDR3 in DNA: TGTGCCTGGAATGAGGACATTAACACCGGGGAGCTGTTTTTT. The whole variable domain, filled in from reference TRBV30 and TRBJ2-2, reads SQTIHQWPATLVQPVGSPLSLECTVEGTSNPNLYWYRQAAGRGLQLLFYSVGIGQISSEVPQNLSASRPQDRQFILSSKKLLLSDSGFYLCAWNEDINTGELFFGEGSRLTVL.

This clone was counted only a few times. This rearrangement joins TRBV25-1 to TRBJ2-7; D is uncertain. The V end was cut by 5 bases, the J end by 4 bases, with 6 bases between. Germline CDR1 and CDR2: MGHDK and SYGVNS. CDR3 size: 11 residues. The CDR3 bases are TGTGCCAGCAGTCCCGTATACGAGCAGTACTTC. Its translation: CASSPVYEQYF.

This chain uses TRBV9 with TRBJ2-5; 8 bases match TRBD2. This CDR3 is 15 amino acids long. The germline CDR1 and CDR2 sequences are SGDLS and YYNGEE. With V trimmed by 0 bases and J by 5 bases, 6 bases remained unmatched. The CDR3 loop is CASSVGVAGTETQYF. As DNA, the CDR3 is TGTGCCAGCAGCGTAGGGGTAGCGGGGACGGAGACCCAGTACTTC.

This clone occurred a few times. The sample holds other DNA sequences that translate to the same CDR3. The chain combines TRBV29-1 with TRBJ1-1; 8 bases are shared with TRBD1. V dropped 6 bases and J dropped 1; count of bases not matched to a gene: 4. CDR1 and CDR2 (germline): SQVTM, ANQGSEA. The CDR3 length is 13 residues. The chain's CDR3 is CSVHRGRNTEAFF. The CDR3 DNA follows: TGCAGCGTACACAGGGGGAGGAACACTGAAGCTTTCTTT. Complete variable domain (other parts from reference TRBV29-1 and TRBJ1-1): SAVISQKPSRDICQRGTSLTIQCQVDSQVTMMFWYRQQPGQSLTLIATANQGSEATYESGFVIDKFPISRPNLTFSTLTVSNMSPEDSSIYLCSVHRGRNTEAFFGQGTRLTVV.

The V gene is TRBV30, the J gene TRBJ1-4; 8 bases match TRBD1. The J segment lost 4 bases and the V segment lost 2 bases, leaving 6 bases of the junction unmatched. CDR3 length equals 15 residues. Germline V gene data show CDR1 as GTSNPN and CDR2 as SVGIG (reference sequence). CDR3 nucleotide sequence: TGTGCCTGGAGTACAGGGGGGGGGCTTAATGAAAAACTGTTTTTT. This gives the protein CAWSTGGGLNEKLFF. Variable domain in full (rest from reference TRBV30 and TRBJ1-4): SQTIHQWPATLVQPVGSPLSLECTVEGTSNPNLYWYRQAAGRGLQLLFYSVGIGQISSEVPQNLSASRPQDRQFILSSKKLLLSDSGFYLCAWSTGGGLNEKLFFGSGTQLSVL.

The rearrangement links TRBV18 to TRBJ1-4, with unresolved D. Germline-derived CDR1 and CDR2 are KGHSH and LQKENI. This CDR3 is built from 14 residues. Trimming removed 1 base from V and 5 bases from J, with 8 bases in between. The CDR3 nucleotides are TGTGCCAGCTCACCACGTCGGTTGAATGAAAAACTGTTTTTT. Translation gives CASSPRRLNEKLFF.

This clone was seen more than once but under ten times. The V and J genes are TRBV30 and TRBJ1-1; possible D gene TRBD1, 6 bases. Germline V CDR1 and CDR2: GTSNPN, SVGIG (reference sequence). The V end lost 3 bases, the J end lost 1 base, and 9 bases lay between the germline ends. CDR3 length: 13 amino acids. DNA for the CDR3: TGTGCCTGGAGAGGGGGTCCGAACACTGAAGCTTTCTTT. It translates to CAWRGGPNTEAFF.

This clone turned up a few times. V and J are TRBV5-1 and TRBJ1-6; D not certain. V was pared by 5 bases and J by 7 bases, with 10 bases between. Per the germline V gene, CDR1 is SGHRS and CDR2 is YFSETQ. The CDR3 has 13 amino acids. CDR3 residues: CASRIDGNSPLHF. DNA of the CDR3: TGCGCCAGCAGAATTGACGGGAATTCACCCCTCCACTTT.

This rearrangement joins TRBV19 to TRBJ2-3; 7 bases agree with TRBD1. J lost 6 bases, V lost 5 bases, and 2 bases had no gene match. Per the germline V gene, CDR1 is LNHDA and CDR2 is SQIVND (reference sequence). The CDR3 covers 12 residues. For the CDR3, the DNA is TGTGCCAGTAGTGTGGACAGGGATACGCAGTATTTT. Translation gives CASSVDRDTQYF.

The V gene is TRBV19, the J gene TRBJ2-4; 8 nucleotides match TRBD2. CDR1 and CDR2 (germline): LNHDA, SQIVND (reference sequence). The length of the CDR3 is 16 residues. The trim removed 3 bases at V and 2 bases at J, leaving 6 bases unmatched. The CDR3 bases are TGTGCCAGTAGTATCGCGGGGGGCGCAACCAAAAACATTCAGTACTTC. Its protein is CASSIAGGATKNIQYF.

The genes are TRBV9 and TRBJ2-7; a weak D match, TRBD1 (5 bases). V lost 0 bases to trimming and J lost 2 bases, with 12 bases between them. The CDR3 spans 15 residues. Germline values: CDR1 SGDLS, CDR2 YYNGEE. CDR3 region: CASSVAVQVPYEQYF. The CDR3 DNA follows: TGTGCCAGCAGCGTAGCTGTACAGGTACCCTACGAGCAGTACTTC. The variable domain in full, completed from reference TRBV9 and TRBJ2-7, reads DSGVTQTPKHLITATGQRVTLRCSPRSGDLSVYWYQQSLDQGLQFLIQYYNGEERAKGNILERFSAQQFPDLHSELNLSSLELGDSALYFCASSVAVQVPYEQYFGPGTRLTVT.

The V gene is TRBV30, the J gene TRBJ2-5; TRBD1 aligns across 8 bases. The DNA matches TRBJ2-7 better at its end, which makes the J call doubtful. Germline values: CDR1 GTSNPN, CDR2 SVGIG (reference sequence). This CDR3 contains 14 residues. The CDR3, as DNA: TGTGCCTGGAGTCTGGACAGGGAATCCTACGAGCAGTACTTC. Protein: CAWSLDRESYEQYF.

This chain connects TRBV18 to TRBJ2-1, with TRBD2 matching 14 bases. V shed 4 bases and J 1 base; nucleotides not matched to a gene: 3. The germline CDR1 and CDR2 sequences are KGHSH and LQKENI. This CDR3 contains 17 residues. DNA of the CDR3: TGTGCCAGCTCACTAAGGACTAGCGGGGGGTCCTACAATGAGCAGTTCTTC. Its translation is CASSLRTSGGSYNEQFF.